What follows describes a single T cell receptor beta chain. Across 20 to 25 US areas, participants ranged in age from about 18 to 90 years. This sample stems from a study of blood T cell repertoires in COVID-19. Only in-frame clones appear in the TCRdb table, and some are missing; sequencing was by immunoSEQ multiplex PCR. The sample contains some 460,000 clones, about 90% of which appear only once. The V end was cut by 3 bases, the J end by 5 bases, with 15 bases between. Germline V gives CDR1 SSHAT, CDR2 FNYEAQ (reference sequence). The CDR3 contains 15 residues. This TCR derives from a woman between 18 and 30 years old who had recovered from COVID-19. Sequences were obtained from PBMCs or T cells enriched from blood (not recorded which). This sequence joins TRBV7-7 and TRBJ2-3; D may be TRBD2 (6 bases). This chain's CDR3 is CASSFSGEQGDTQYF. CDR3 nucleotides: TGTGCCAGCAGCTTCTCGGGGGAGCAGGGAGATACGCAGTATTTT.